This T cell receptor beta chain was retrieved from a study of shared clonotypes between healthy human individuals (dated by TCRdb to between 2020 and 2021). Regarding the research as a whole: The cohort included a few men and a couple of women between 18 and 49 years of age. Per donor, three plates each were used for CD4 naive and CD4 memory, two for CD8 naive, and one for CD8 memory. The study deeply sequenced blood TCR repertoires of five healthy adults to estimate repertoire size and the extent of clonotype sharing between individuals. To increase sequencing depth and limit assay-specific biases, TCR repertoire library preparation and sequencing were carried out by different laboratories using diverse techniques. Leukapheresis yielded between about 0.85 and 10 billion PBMCs per donor.

With regard to this clone: Its binding antigen is unknown. No much larger clone is present one base from it, and per-base qualities are unavailable.

Healthy HIV-negative adults with no recently reported acute infections or vaccinations were included as donors. Only Caucasian adults living in Nashville, Tennessee, USA were represented among the donors. Magnetic negative selection was used to enrich CD4+ T cells, after which naive cells were positively selected on CD45RA and the negative fraction became the memory subset. Blood was collected by leukapheresis, and PBMCs were isolated by Ficoll-Histopaque density gradient centrifugation and then cryopreserved in liquid nitrogen vapor phase. Analytical flow cytometry was used to check the purity and quantity of every magnetically sorted T cell population. Genomic DNA was isolated from each sorted fraction and quantified by UV absorbance on a Nanodrop 2000c. General findings and caveats noted by the study authors: Pairwise subsampling led to the expectation that sequencing depth would affect the degree of clonotype sharing among donors. Estimated clonotype richness was generally larger for naive than for memory subsets. Sharing across a few donors was observed for approximately 5% of naive CD4, less than 4% of naive CD8, 2% to 2.5% of memory CD4, and approximately 0.41% of memory CD8 clonotypes. Higher generation probabilities were observed for clonotypes shared by all four sorted-subset donors than for non-shared clonotypes. Because the study included only a small number of donors, the genetic and exposure-history diversity represented was limited. Only blood was sampled, and tissue TCR repertoires likely differ from those in blood. Incomplete sequencing was indicated by rarefaction of sorted-subset datasets, despite the large sequencing depth.

The V end loses 4 bases and the J end loses 6 bases, and a stretch of 15 bases separates them. Based on the germline V gene, the CDR1 and CDR2 sequences are MDHEN and SYDVKM. The CDR3, cysteine through phenylalanine, is 14 amino acids long. Only the CDR3 DNA is retained, 42 bases long and in frame from the first base. Using the deep immunoSEQ assay, multiplex PCR amplified TCR CDR3 regions from genomic DNA. Extracted genomic DNA from each cell subset was spread evenly across all wells of several immunoSEQ 96-well plates, with each plate serving as a replicate. For sorted subsets, about 200 ng genomic DNA, equal to approximately 30,000 T cell genomes, was loaded into each replicate PCR. Purified libraries were quantified with a Qubit 3.0 fluorometer, sized on a Bioanalyzer 2100, and re-quantified with the KAPA Library Quantification kit. Every immunoSEQ 96-well plate was sequenced on a dedicated single-read 150-cycle Illumina NextSeq 550 flow cell. On the authors' methods: Because only junctional sequences without quality scores were contained in the immunoSEQ output, filtering matching that applied to full-length reads could not be performed. Sequences were annotated with PyIR, a Python wrapper for IgBLAST v1.9, using IMGT germline references to assign V/J genes and CDR3. Reads were removed for weak V/J assignments (E-value above 1e-6), missing CDR3, stop codons, out-of-frame junctions, or ambiguous translated residues. V3J clonotypes were defined by identical inferred V gene, J gene, and CDR3 amino acid sequence. Percentage overlap between repertoires was computed as shared unique clonotypes divided by the size of the smaller repertoire. Three approaches were used to assess repertoire richness: RTK rarefaction, the Chao1 estimator, and Recon v2.1 estimates of unobserved clonotypes. Generation probabilities were computed with OLGA for all TCRbeta clonotypes obtained by the gDNA method from several donors. Imported from immuneACCESS, the table was reduced by TCRdb to in-frame sequences with V and J called. These copies leave out some clones; in studies compared against another copy, an unresolved V gene accounts for under half, and the cause of the remainder is not known. V and J calls and clone size follow that table, whereas D and trimming were derived from the DNA. The sample data list approximately 2,000,000 clones, and about nine tenths of these were observed just once. Approximately 0.41% of the sample is taken by the ten largest.

The material sequenced was naive CD4+ T cells from PBMCs. This specimen's cell subset or site label, interpreted: CD45RA+ positively selected. This receptor was obtained from a man between 18 and 35 years old in good health. Some clones in this sample may be carry-over from other donors' samples. The V and J segments used are TRBV28 and TRBJ1-2; TRBD1 is a possible D gene, resting on 5 matching bases. The DNA sequence follows: TGTGCCAGCAGTTCCTCCGGGACGCTGCATGGCTACACCTTC. This translates into CASSSSGTLHGYTF.